This note documents a single T cell receptor (beta chain) sequence. These data belong to a study of beta chain features in type 1 diabetes. Between the trimmed V and J ends, which lost 1 base and 6 bases, there was a span of 12 bases. The CDR3 totals 14 residues. Per the germline V gene, CDR1 is MGHRA and CDR2 is YSYEKL. What was sequenced were expressed TCRB transcripts, since all of the isolated RNA had been reverse transcribed. Using immunoSEQ multiplex PCR, the repertoire was profiled, and TCRdb retains in-frame clones only, with some absent. This sample has about 340,000 clones, with 8% found just once.

This receptor was taken from a woman in her late teens or twenties in good health. The sequenced sample consisted of central memory CD4+ T cells from blood. This chain links TRBV4-1 with TRBJ1-2; D gene unclear. The CDR3 DNA follows: TGCGCCAGCAGCCAAGGGAGCCTGCTACATGGCTACACCTTC. Translating it yields CASSQGSLLHGYTF.